Listed below are T cell receptor beta chains from one sample, sequenced in a study of blood T cell repertoires in COVID-19. Sequenced by immunoSEQ multiplex PCR; TCRdb stores in-frame clones only, minus some. The table shows more than 110,000 clones, with roughly 85% occurring only once. The sample taken for sequencing was peripheral blood. The source of these receptors is a man aged 50 or older with acute or convalescent COVID-19. Both conserved end residues are part of each CDR3. D genes are given only for firm matches. Clone size, where shown, is once, few, many, or a class for clones that have expanded.

CDR3aa: CASSLRHRGTEAFF
CDR3nt: TGTGCCAGCAGCTTAAGGCACAGGGGAACTGAAGCTTTCTTT
d_gene: TRBD1
len: 14
v_gene: TRBV11-3
abundance: .
j_gene: TRBJ1-1

CDR3aa: CASSQDRLLAATYEQYF
CDR3nt: TGCGCCAGCAGCCAAGATAGACTTCTAGCAGCGACCTACGAGCAGTACTTC
d_gene: .
len: 17
v_gene: TRBV4-1
abundance: few
j_gene: TRBJ2-7

CDR3aa: CASNPTGNQETQYF
CDR3nt: TGCGCCAGCAACCCGACAGGGAATCAAGAGACCCAGTACTTC
d_gene: TRBD1
len: 14
v_gene: TRBV5-1
abundance: .
j_gene: TRBJ2-5

CDR3aa: CASSQNWGGDSPLHF
CDR3nt: TGTGCCAGCAGCCAAAATTGGGGGGGGGACTCACCCCTCCACTTT
d_gene: .
len: 15
v_gene: TRBV3-1/TRBV3-2
abundance: .
j_gene: TRBJ1-6

CDR3aa: CASSYLRTGGSYGYTF
CDR3nt: TGTGCCAGCAGTTACTTGCGTACAGGGGGCTCCTATGGCTACACCTTC
d_gene: TRBD1
len: 16
v_gene: TRBV6-5
abundance: .
j_gene: TRBJ1-2

CDR3aa: CANGWGSYNEQFF
CDR3nt: TGTGCCAATGGATGGGGCAGTTACAATGAGCAGTTCTTC
d_gene: .
len: 13
v_gene: TRBV30
abundance: medium-sized
j_gene: TRBJ2-1

CDR3aa: CASSRRGGLNQPQHF
CDR3nt: TGTGCCAGCAGCCGAAGGGGGGGCCTGAATCAGCCCCAGCATTTT
d_gene: .
len: 15
v_gene: TRBV9
abundance: .
j_gene: TRBJ1-5

CDR3aa: CASSLLLAGGVKMTYEQYF
CDR3nt: TGTGCCAGCAGCTTGCTCCTAGCGGGGGGCGTAAAAATGACCTACGAGCAGTACTTC
d_gene: TRBD2
len: 19
v_gene: TRBV5-6
abundance: once
j_gene: TRBJ2-7

CDR3aa: CASSRDRTYEQYF
CDR3nt: TGTGCCAGCAGCCGGGACAGGACCTACGAGCAGTACTTC
d_gene: TRBD1
len: 13
v_gene: TRBV5-4
abundance: .
j_gene: TRBJ2-7

CDR3aa: CASGSSYNEQFF
CDR3nt: TGTGCCTCGGGGAGCTCCTACAATGAGCAGTTCTTC
d_gene: .
len: 12
v_gene: TRBV28
abundance: .
j_gene: TRBJ2-1

CDR3aa: CSVRGQGTSYEQYF
CDR3nt: TGCAGCGTGAGAGGACAGGGAACTTCCTACGAGCAGTACTTC
d_gene: TRBD1
len: 14
v_gene: TRBV29-1
abundance: .
j_gene: TRBJ2-7

CDR3aa: CASSSREITDTQYF
CDR3nt: TGTGCCAGCAGTTCGCGAGAAATCACAGATACGCAGTATTTT
d_gene: .
len: 14
v_gene: TRBV6-5
abundance: .
j_gene: TRBJ2-3

CDR3aa: CAWRATGRGKTYEQYF
CDR3nt: TGTGCCTGGAGAGCCACCGGGAGGGGAAAGACCTACGAGCAGTACTTC
d_gene: TRBD2
len: 16
v_gene: TRBV30
abundance: .
j_gene: TRBJ2-7

CDR3aa: CASSSRGPGANVLTF
CDR3nt: TGCGCCAGCAGTAGCAGGGGGCCTGGGGCCAACGTCCTGACTTTC
d_gene: TRBD1
len: 15
v_gene: TRBV5-1
abundance: .
j_gene: TRBJ2-6

CDR3aa: CASSVGDSLWAEAFF
CDR3nt: TGTGCCAGCAGCGTAGGGGACAGCCTGTGGGCTGAAGCTTTCTTT
d_gene: TRBD1
len: 15
v_gene: TRBV9
abundance: few
j_gene: TRBJ1-1

CDR3aa: CASSGAVELFF
CDR3nt: TGTGCCAGCAGTGGGGCAGTAGAACTGTTTTTT
d_gene: .
len: 11
v_gene: TRBV2
abundance: .
j_gene: TRBJ1-4

CDR3aa: CASRQGQETQYF
CDR3nt: TGCGCCAGCAGACAGGGCCAAGAGACCCAGTACTTC
d_gene: .
len: 12
v_gene: TRBV23-1
abundance: once
j_gene: TRBJ2-5

CDR3aa: CASSTFSTEAFF
CDR3nt: TGTGCCAGCAGTACCTTCAGCACTGAAGCTTTCTTT
d_gene: .
len: 12
v_gene: TRBV12-3/TRBV12-4
abundance: .
j_gene: TRBJ1-1

CDR3aa: CASSLGAGDSSGNTIYF
CDR3nt: TGTGCCAGCAGCTTGGGCGCAGGGGATAGCTCTGGAAACACCATATATTTT
d_gene: .
len: 17
v_gene: TRBV11-3
abundance: .
j_gene: TRBJ1-3

CDR3aa: CASSIRGRGETQYF
CDR3nt: TGTGCCAGTAGTATTAGGGGGCGCGGGGAGACCCAGTACTTC
d_gene: TRBD1
len: 14
v_gene: TRBV19
abundance: .
j_gene: TRBJ2-5

CDR3aa: CASGEAGVTYNEQFF
CDR3nt: TGTGCCAGCGGCGAAGCGGGAGTCACCTACAATGAGCAGTTCTTC
d_gene: TRBD2
len: 15
v_gene: TRBV7-3
abundance: .
j_gene: TRBJ2-1

CDR3aa: CASSLSPGQGMHEQYF
CDR3nt: TGCGCCAGCAGCTTGTCGCCGGGACAGGGGATGCACGAGCAGTACTTC
d_gene: TRBD1
len: 16
v_gene: TRBV5-1
abundance: once
j_gene: TRBJ2-7

CDR3aa: CASGTAGNTIYF
CDR3nt: TGTGCCAGCGGGACAGCTGGAAACACCATATATTTT
d_gene: TRBD1
len: 12
v_gene: TRBV6-6
abundance: .
j_gene: TRBJ1-3

CDR3aa: CSVGEGQNNSPLHF
CDR3nt: TGCAGCGTTGGAGAGGGACAAAATAATTCACCCCTCCACTTT
d_gene: .
len: 14
v_gene: TRBV29-1
abundance: .
j_gene: TRBJ1-6

CDR3aa: CASSEAGPDTQYF
CDR3nt: TGTGCCAGCAGTGAGGCGGGGCCAGATACGCAGTATTTT
d_gene: .
len: 13
v_gene: TRBV2
abundance: .
j_gene: TRBJ2-3

CDR3aa: CASSSFQGRADTQYF
CDR3nt: TGTGCCAGCAGTTCCTTCCAGGGGAGGGCAGATACGCAGTATTTT
d_gene: .
len: 15
v_gene: TRBV6-6
abundance: .
j_gene: TRBJ2-3

CDR3aa: CASSKQGGDGYTF
CDR3nt: TGTGCCAGCAGCAAACAGGGGGGCGACGGCTACACCTTC
d_gene: TRBD1
len: 13
v_gene: TRBV7-3
abundance: few
j_gene: TRBJ1-2

CDR3aa: CSVEAAGNTIYF
CDR3nt: TGCAGCGTTGAGGCAGCTGGAAACACCATATATTTT
d_gene: .
len: 12
v_gene: TRBV29-1
abundance: .
j_gene: TRBJ1-3

CDR3aa: CATFGTAQPQHF
CDR3nt: TGTGCCACCTTCGGGACAGCACAGCCCCAGCATTTT
d_gene: TRBD1
len: 12
v_gene: TRBV28
abundance: .
j_gene: TRBJ1-5

CDR3aa: CASSQVGADTEAFF
CDR3nt: TGTGCCAGCAGCCAAGTGGGGGCTGACACTGAAGCTTTCTTT
d_gene: .
len: 14
v_gene: TRBV3-1/TRBV3-2
abundance: .
j_gene: TRBJ1-1

CDR3aa: CASSGNGRPPRSTDTQYF
CDR3nt: TGTGCCAGCAGCGGTAACGGGAGGCCACCTCGTTCCACAGATACGCAGTATTTT
d_gene: TRBD2
len: 18
v_gene: TRBV9
abundance: .
j_gene: TRBJ2-3

CDR3aa: CASSPRRTVEAFF
CDR3nt: TGTGCCAGCAGCCCGCGCCGGACAGTTGAAGCTTTCTTT
d_gene: .
len: 13
v_gene: TRBV13
abundance: few
j_gene: TRBJ1-1

CDR3aa: CASSLWAGATRFEAFF
CDR3nt: TGTGCCAGCAGCTTGTGGGCAGGGGCCACCCGGTTTGAAGCTTTCTTT
d_gene: .
len: 16
v_gene: TRBV5-6
abundance: .
j_gene: TRBJ1-1